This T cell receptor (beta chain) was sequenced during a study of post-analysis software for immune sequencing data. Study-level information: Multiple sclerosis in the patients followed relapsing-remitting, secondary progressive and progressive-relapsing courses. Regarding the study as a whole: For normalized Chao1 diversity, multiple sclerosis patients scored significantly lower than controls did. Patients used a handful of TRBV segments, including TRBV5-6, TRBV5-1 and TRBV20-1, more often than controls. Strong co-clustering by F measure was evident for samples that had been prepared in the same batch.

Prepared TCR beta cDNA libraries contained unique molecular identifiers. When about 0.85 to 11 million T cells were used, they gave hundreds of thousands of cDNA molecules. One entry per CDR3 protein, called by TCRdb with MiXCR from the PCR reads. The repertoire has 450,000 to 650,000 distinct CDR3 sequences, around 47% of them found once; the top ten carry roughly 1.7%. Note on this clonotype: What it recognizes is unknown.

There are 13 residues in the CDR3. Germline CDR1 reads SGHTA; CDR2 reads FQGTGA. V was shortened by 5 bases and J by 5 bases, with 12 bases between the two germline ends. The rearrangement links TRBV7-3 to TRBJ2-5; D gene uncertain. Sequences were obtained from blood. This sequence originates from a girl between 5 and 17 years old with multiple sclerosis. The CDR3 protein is CASSPALRETQYF. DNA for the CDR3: TGTGCCAGCAGCCCCGCCCTACGGGAGACCCAGTACTTC. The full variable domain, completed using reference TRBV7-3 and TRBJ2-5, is GAGVSQTPSNKVTEKGKYVELRCDPISGHTALYWYRQSLGQGPEFLIYFQGTGAADDSGLPNDRFFAVRPEGSVSTLKIQRTERGDSAVYLCASSPALRETQYFGPGTRLLVL.